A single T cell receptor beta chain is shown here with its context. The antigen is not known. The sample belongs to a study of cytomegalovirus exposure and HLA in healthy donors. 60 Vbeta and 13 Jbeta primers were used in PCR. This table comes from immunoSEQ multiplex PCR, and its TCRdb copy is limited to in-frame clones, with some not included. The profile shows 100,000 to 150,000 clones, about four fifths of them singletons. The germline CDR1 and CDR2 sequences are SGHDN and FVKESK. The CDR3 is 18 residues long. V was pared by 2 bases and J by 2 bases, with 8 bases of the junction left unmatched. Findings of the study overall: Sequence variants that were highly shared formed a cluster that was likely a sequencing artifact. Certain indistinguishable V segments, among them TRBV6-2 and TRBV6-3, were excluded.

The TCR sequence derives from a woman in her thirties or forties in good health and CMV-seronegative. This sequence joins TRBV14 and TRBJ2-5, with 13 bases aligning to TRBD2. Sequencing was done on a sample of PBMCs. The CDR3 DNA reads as TGTGCCAGCAGCCAATACGGGACTAGCGGGGCTAAACAAGAGACCCAGTACTTC. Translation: CASSQYGTSGAKQETQYF.